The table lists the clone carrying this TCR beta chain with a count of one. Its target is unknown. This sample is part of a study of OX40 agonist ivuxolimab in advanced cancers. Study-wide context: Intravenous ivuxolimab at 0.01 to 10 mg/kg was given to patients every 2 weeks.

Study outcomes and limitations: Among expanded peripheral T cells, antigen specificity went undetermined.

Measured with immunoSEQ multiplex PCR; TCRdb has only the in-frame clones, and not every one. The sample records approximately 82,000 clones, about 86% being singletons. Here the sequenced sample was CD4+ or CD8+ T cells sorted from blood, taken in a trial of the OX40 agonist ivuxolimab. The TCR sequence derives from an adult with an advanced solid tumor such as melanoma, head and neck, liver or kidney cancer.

CDR3 amino acids: CATVRGRGTGELFF. CDR3 DNA: TGTGCCACCGTTCGGGGCAGGGGGACCGGGGAGCTGTTTTTT. This chain uses TRBV15 with TRBJ2-2; 7 bases line up with TRBD1. J lost 5 bases, V lost 8 bases, and 8 bases had no gene match. CDR1 LNHNV and CDR2 YYDKDF come from the germline V gene (reference sequence). The CDR3 runs to 14 residues.